A selection of T cell receptor beta chains follows, all from one sample in a study of OX40 agonist ivuxolimab in advanced cancers. TCRdb's copy holds only in-frame clones and misses some; the assay was immunoSEQ multiplex PCR. The sample lists about 86,000 clones, around 88% occurring once. Sequencing used CD4+ or CD8+ T cells sorted from blood, obtained in a trial of the OX40 agonist ivuxolimab. The receptors come from an adult with an advanced solid tumor such as melanoma, head and neck, liver or kidney cancer. The CDR3 runs from the conserved cysteine through the conserved F or W. D genes are given only for firm matches. Some rows have no size entry. The others give once, few or many, or a class for an expanded clone.

DNA,CDR3,J,V,D,size
TGTGCCACCAGCAGTTCAGTGAACACTGAAGCTTTCTTT,CATSSSVNTEAFF,TRBJ1-1,TRBV15,NA,NA
TGTGCCAGCAGCTCCGGACCTCTTCGCTCGAATTCACCCCTCCACTTT,CASSSGPLRSNSPLHF,TRBJ1-6,TRBV7-2,NA,NA
TGTGCCAGCAGCCTTTCTCTAACCCAGCGCGGGGGTGAGCAGTTCTTC,CASSLSLTQRGGEQFF,TRBJ2-1,TRBV25-1,TRBD2,once
TGTGCCAGCAGCTTAGCGGGGGAGGGAATTATAGACACTGAAGCTTTCTTT,CASSLAGEGIIDTEAFF,TRBJ1-1,TRBV13,NA,NA
TGTGCCAGCAGCTTCTCGGCCGCAGAATACAATGAGCAGTTCTTC,CASSFSAAEYNEQFF,TRBJ2-1,TRBV7-2,NA,NA
TGTGCCAGCAGCAGACAGGGGTGGAACCAGCCCCAGCATTTT,CASSRQGWNQPQHF,TRBJ1-5,TRBV7-9,TRBD1,NA
TGTGCCAGCAGTTACGGGCAGAGCACAGATACGCAGTATTTT,CASSYGQSTDTQYF,TRBJ2-3,TRBV6-6,NA,NA
TGCGCCAGCAGCCAAGCCTCAAGAGCAGATACGCAGTATTTT,CASSQASRADTQYF,TRBJ2-3,TRBV4-1,NA,few
TGTGCCAGCAGCTTGCAGGGTGGGGATGAGCAGTTCTTC,CASSLQGGDEQFF,TRBJ2-1,TRBV5-4,NA,NA
TGTGCCAGCAGCGTAGTGAGAGGTAGCTCCTACAATGAGCAGTTCTTC,CASSVVRGSSYNEQFF,TRBJ2-1,TRBV9,NA,NA
TGCGCCAGCAGCTTGCGGGGGAGCTCCTACAATGAGCAGTTCTTC,CASSLRGSSYNEQFF,TRBJ2-1,TRBV5-1,NA,NA
TGTGCCAGCAGAGGAGACGGCTATGGCTACACCTTC,CASRGDGYGYTF,TRBJ1-2,TRBV6-1,NA,NA
TGCGCCAGCAGCCAAGAAGTAGGAGCTAGCGGGGGGGTGAACACCGGGGAGCTGTTTTTT,CASSQEVGASGGVNTGELFF,TRBJ2-2,TRBV4-1,TRBD2,NA
TGCGCCAGCAGTCAATTTGAGGACAGGGTTGGTAGCAATCAGCCCCAGCATTTT,CASSQFEDRVGSNQPQHF,TRBJ1-5,TRBV23-1,TRBD1,NA
TGTGCCAGCATGTACAAGACCTTGAACACTGAAGCTTTCTTT,CASMYKTLNTEAFF,TRBJ1-1,TRBV6-1,NA,NA
TGTGCCAGCAGCTTAAGGGGTGGAAGGACAGGGCCACCGGAGCTGTTTTTT,CASSLRGGRTGPPELFF,TRBJ2-2,TRBV7-3,TRBD1,NA
TGCGCCAGCAGCCCCTACCTGGGGCTAGCGGGTAGCACAGATACGCAGTATTTT,CASSPYLGLAGSTDTQYF,TRBJ2-3,TRBV4-3,TRBD2,NA
TGCGCCAGCAGCTACACCCAGGGTGTTGGTGTGGCTTTCTTT,CASSYTQGVGVAFF,TRBJ1-1,TRBV5-1,NA,few
TGTGCCATCAGTGGGGACAGCCGGTTCAGGAGGCAGTACTTC,CAISGDSRFRRQYF,TRBJ2-7,TRBV10-3,TRBD1,NA
TGTGCCAGCAGACTACCGGGACAGGGGGTCCCCGGGGAGCTGTTTTTT,CASRLPGQGVPGELFF,TRBJ2-2,TRBV27,TRBD1,NA
TGTGCCATCCGGACTAGCTCCTACGAGCAGTACTTC,CAIRTSSYEQYF,TRBJ2-7,TRBV6-5,TRBD2,NA
TGTGCCTGGAGTCGGGGAGGGGGGCAATCTAACTATGGCTACACCTTC,CAWSRGGGQSNYGYTF,TRBJ1-2,TRBV30,NA,NA
TGTGCCAGCAGCTTAAACAGGGGATCCTACGAGCAGTACTTC,CASSLNRGSYEQYF,TRBJ2-7,TRBV7-3,TRBD1,NA
TGTGCCAGCAGTCGGACAGGCGGGACCGGGGAGCTGTTTTTT,CASSRTGGTGELFF,TRBJ2-2,TRBV11-3,TRBD1,NA